This TCR beta chain was recorded in a study of radiation and T cells in renal cell carcinoma. The wider study: Nephrectomy followed 15 Gy stereotactic body radiation by 4 weeks.

Data came from immunoSEQ multiplex PCR; TCRdb stores just in-frame clones and leaves some out. The table includes more than 100,000 clones, about 88% detected once. The time point here: blood 2 weeks post-SBRT. Treatment meaning: 15 Gy SBRT to primary tumor, nephrectomy 4 weeks later. After SBRT, blood was collected at 2 and 4 weeks, plus baseline. Points on this clone: Its specificity is not known.

This CDR3 spans 11 amino acids. The germline CDR1 and CDR2 sequences are SEHNR and FQNEAQ (reference sequence). Trimming took off 7 bases at V and 13 bases at J, with 14 bases between the two ends. Study-level results: No pretreatment tumor biopsies were available for baseline clonotypes. Top tumor clonotypes rose in blood 2 weeks post-radiation, then contracted.

This material consisted of blood, taken from a patient whose treatment included radiotherapy and nephrectomy. V is TRBV7-9 and J is TRBJ2-1, with D unclear. The clonotype originates from a woman in her seventies with renal cell carcinoma. CDR3 residues: CASTRSIEQFF. The DNA of the CDR3 is TGTGCCAGCACCCGTTCGATAGAACAGTTCTTC.